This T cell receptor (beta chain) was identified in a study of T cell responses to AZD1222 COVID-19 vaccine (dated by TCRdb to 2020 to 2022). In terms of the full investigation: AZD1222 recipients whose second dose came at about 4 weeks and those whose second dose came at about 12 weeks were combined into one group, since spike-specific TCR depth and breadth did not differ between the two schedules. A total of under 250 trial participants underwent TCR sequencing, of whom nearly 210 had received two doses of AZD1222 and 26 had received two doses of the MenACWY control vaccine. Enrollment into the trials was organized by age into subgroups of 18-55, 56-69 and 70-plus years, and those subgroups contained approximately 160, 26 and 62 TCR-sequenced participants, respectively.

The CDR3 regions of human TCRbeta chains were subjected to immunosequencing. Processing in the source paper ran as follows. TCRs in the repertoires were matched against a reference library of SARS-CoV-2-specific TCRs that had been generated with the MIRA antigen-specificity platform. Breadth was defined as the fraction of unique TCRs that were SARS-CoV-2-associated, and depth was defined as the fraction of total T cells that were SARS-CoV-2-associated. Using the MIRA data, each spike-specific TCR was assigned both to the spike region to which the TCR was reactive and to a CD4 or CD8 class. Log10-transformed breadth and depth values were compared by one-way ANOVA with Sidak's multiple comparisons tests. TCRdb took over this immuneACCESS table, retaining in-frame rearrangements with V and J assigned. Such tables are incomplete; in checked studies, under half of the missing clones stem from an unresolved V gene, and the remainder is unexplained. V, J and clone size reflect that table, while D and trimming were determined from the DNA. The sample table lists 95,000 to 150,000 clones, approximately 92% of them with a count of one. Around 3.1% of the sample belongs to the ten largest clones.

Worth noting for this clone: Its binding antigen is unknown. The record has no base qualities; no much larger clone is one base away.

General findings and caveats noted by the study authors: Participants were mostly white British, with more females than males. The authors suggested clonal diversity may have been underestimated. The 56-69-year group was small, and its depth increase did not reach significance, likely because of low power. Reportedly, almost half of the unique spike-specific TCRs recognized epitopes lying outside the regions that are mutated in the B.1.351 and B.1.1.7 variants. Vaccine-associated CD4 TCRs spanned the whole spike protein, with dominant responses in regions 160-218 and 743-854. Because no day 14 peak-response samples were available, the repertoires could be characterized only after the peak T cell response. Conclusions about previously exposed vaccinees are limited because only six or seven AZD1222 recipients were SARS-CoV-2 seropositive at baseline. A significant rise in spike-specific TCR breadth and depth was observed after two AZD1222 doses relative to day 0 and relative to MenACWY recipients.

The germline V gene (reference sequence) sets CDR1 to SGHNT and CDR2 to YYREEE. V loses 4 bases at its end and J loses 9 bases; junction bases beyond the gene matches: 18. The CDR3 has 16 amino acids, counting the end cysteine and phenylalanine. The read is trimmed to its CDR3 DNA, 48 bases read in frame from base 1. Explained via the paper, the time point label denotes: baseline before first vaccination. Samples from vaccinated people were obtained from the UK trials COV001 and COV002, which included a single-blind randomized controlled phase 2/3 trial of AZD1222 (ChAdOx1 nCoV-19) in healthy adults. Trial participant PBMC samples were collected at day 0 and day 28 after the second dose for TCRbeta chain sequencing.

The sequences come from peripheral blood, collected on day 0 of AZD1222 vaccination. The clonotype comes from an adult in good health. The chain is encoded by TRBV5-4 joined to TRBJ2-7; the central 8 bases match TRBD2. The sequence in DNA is TGTGCCAGCAGCCTCGGGGGGGGACTAGTCTTACACGGGCAGTACTTC. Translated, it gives CASSLGGGLVLHGQYF.